These 18 T cell receptor beta chains share one sample of origin, sequenced in a study of T-cell reconstitution after alpha-beta-depleted transplantation in children. The TCRbeta library was prepared with unique molecular identifiers. From the PCR reads, TCRdb called clonotypes with MiXCR, one entry per CDR3 protein. The table lists 70,000 to 95,000 distinct CDR3 sequences, 12% of them singletons. The starting material was PBMCs from the stem cell graft donor, obtained from the stem cell graft. The receptors derive from a human donor who donated a stem cell graft to a child with inherited bone marrow failure.

This clonotype was found a few times. The V and J genes are TRBV18 and TRBJ1-1, with 7 bases identical to TRBD1. The germline V gene has CDR1 KGHSH and CDR2 LQKENI. The CDR3 covers 14 residues. J gave up 1 base and V 6 bases, and 5 bases lay outside the gene matches. The CDR3 is CASSYRDRNTEAFF. CDR3 nucleotide sequence: TGTGCCAGCTCGTACCGGGACAGGAACACTGAAGCTTTCTTT. The complete variable domain, with remaining parts taken from reference TRBV18 and TRBJ1-1, reads NAGVMQNPRHLVRRRGQEARLRCSPMKGHSHVYWYRQLPEEGLKFMVYLQKENIIDESGMPKERFSAEFPKEGPSILRIQQVVRGDSAAYFCASSYRDRNTEAFFGQGTRLTVV.

In this sample, this clonotype turned up a few times. The J gene is TRBJ2-2, the V gene TRBV6-2 or TRBV6-3; no reliable D call. Trimming cost V 4 bases and J 5 bases, with 20 bases left between them. The CDR3 extends over 17 amino acids. Germline assignment: CDR1 MNHEY and CDR2 SVGEGT. DNA of the CDR3: TGTGCCAGCAGTTCCACCAGGTCCGGGTTAAGAACCGGGGAGCTGTTTTTT. Amino acids: CASSSTRSGLRTGELFF.

Ten or more counts support this clonotype. This chain uses TRBV11-2 with TRBJ2-1; the match to TRBD1 covers 8 bases. With 7 bases clipped from V and 9 bases from J, the junction kept 8 bases outside the gene matches. Germline V CDR1 and CDR2: SGHAT, FQNNGV. CDR3 length: 13 residues. In DNA, the CDR3 is TGTGCCAGCACCGGACAGGGATGGGGTGAGCAGTTCTTC. Protein product: CASTGQGWGEQFF.

This clonotype has only a few counts. The chain is built from TRBV5-1 and TRBJ1-1; no reliable D call. The CDR3 runs to 14 residues. Trimming took 4 bases from V and 2 from J, leaving 12 bases between them. Germline V CDR1 and CDR2: SGHRS, YFSETQ. The CDR3 DNA is TGCGCCAGCAGCCCGCCATACAGCAACACTGAAGCTTTCTTT. Protein product: CASSPPYSNTEAFF.

This clonotype was picked up many times. The V call is TRBV29-1, the J call TRBJ2-3; D not resolved. Deletions cut 6 bases from V and 0 bases from J, with 13 bases between. In germline, CDR1 is SQVTM, CDR2 ANQGSEA. The CDR3 is 14 residues long. This chain's CDR3 is CSVARFTSTDTQYF. The CDR3 coding sequence is TGCAGCGTAGCTAGGTTTACTAGCACAGATACGCAGTATTTT.

The chain has TRBV6-6 and TRBJ2-3, with 9 bases matching TRBD2. Germline V gene data show CDR1 as MNHNY and CDR2 as SVGAGI (reference sequence). The CDR3 loop spans 14 amino acids. V trimming: 7 bases; J trimming: 4 bases; junction bases outside the gene matches: 6. Here the CDR3 reads CASTGGGVADTQYF. The CDR3 nucleotides are TGTGCCAGCACGGGCGGGGGGGTCGCAGATACGCAGTATTTT.

This clonotype was recorded many times. The gene calls are TRBV7-2 and TRBJ2-7, with a tentative D call TRBD2 (6 bases). V lost 3 bases and J lost 0, with 9 bases in between. The CDR3 has 14 residues. The V gene's germline CDR1 is SGHTA and CDR2 FQGNSA. CDR3 region: CASSFVGGSYEQYF. For the CDR3, the DNA is TGTGCCAGCAGCTTCGTGGGGGGCTCCTACGAGCAGTACTTC.

A remark on this clonotype: One junction end disagrees with the germline gene, perhaps due to a read error. The CDR3 here is CARSVVQTNGYTF. The CDR3 DNA sequence: TGTGCCCGGAGTGTAGTGCAGACTAATGGCTACACCTTC. The V call is TRBV30, the J call TRBJ1-2; no firm D call. From germline, CDR1 is GTSNPN and CDR2 SVGIG (reference sequence). CDR3 length: 13 amino acids.

This clonotype was detected ten times or more. The rearrangement joins TRBV29-1 to TRBJ2-1; D possibly matches TRBD1 or TRBD2 (5 bases each). The CDR3 length is 13 residues. Germline V CDR1 and CDR2: SQVTM, ANQGSEA. The V gene lost 5 bases and the J gene lost 8 bases, with 16 bases spanning the gap. CDR3 sequence reads: CSVLRDPPDEQFF. CDR3 nucleotides: TGCAGCGTTCTCCGGGACCCGCCCGATGAGCAGTTCTTC.

This clonotype appeared many times. The genes are TRBV12-3 or TRBV12-4 and TRBJ1-2, with D unresolved. V lost 6 bases, J lost 8 bases, and 13 bases lay in between. The CDR3 has 12 residues. CDR3 sequence reads: CASSNGEGGYTF. CDR3 DNA: TGTGCCAGCAGCAATGGGGAGGGAGGCTACACCTTC.

The chain carries TRBV5-4 and TRBJ2-1; no reliable D call. This CDR3 is 13 amino acids long. The V and J ends lost 0 bases and 4 bases respectively, with 5 bases between them. Germline V CDR1 and CDR2: SGHNT, YYREEE (reference sequence). The CDR3 here is CASSLARYNEQFF. Written as DNA, the CDR3 is TGTGCCAGCAGCTTGGCGCGGTACAATGAGCAGTTCTTC.

This clonotype has ten or more counts. The chain uses TRBV5-1 and TRBJ2-7; D unresolved. Looked up from germline, CDR1 is SGHRS and CDR2 is YFSETQ. V was clipped by 4 bases and J by 6 bases, with 11 bases between them. The CDR3 runs to 12 residues. The CDR3 sequence is CASSVTGGEQYF. The CDR3 DNA follows: TGCGCCAGCAGCGTGACGGGTGGCGAGCAGTACTTC.

The table lists this clonotype with many counts. The rearrangement uses TRBV5-5 and TRBJ2-5; D unclear. The CDR3 loop spans 15 amino acids. Trimming cost V 2 bases and J 3 bases, with 14 bases left between them. Germline assignment: CDR1 SGHKS and CDR2 YYEKEE (reference sequence). The CDR3 here is CASSLRADQEETQYF. For the CDR3, the DNA is TGTGCCAGCAGCTTAAGGGCGGACCAGGAAGAGACCCAGTACTTC. Full variable domain (outside the CDR3, taken from reference TRBV5-5 and TRBJ2-5): DAGVTQSPTHLIKTRGQQVTLRCSPISGHKSVSWYQQVLGQGPQFIFQYYEKEERGRGNFPDRFSARQFPNYSSELNVNALLLGDSALYLCASSLRADQEETQYFGPGTRLLVL.

The CDR3 protein is CASSLRWSTDTQYF. CDR3 nucleotide sequence: TGCGCCAGCAGCCTAAGATGGAGCACAGATACGCAGTATTTT. The chain joins TRBV5-1 to TRBJ2-3; no firm D call. The CDR3 runs to 14 residues. The V end was cut by 4 bases, the J end by 0 bases, with 9 bases between. The germline V gene encodes CDR1 SGHRS and CDR2 YFSETQ.

The V call is TRBV29-1, the J call TRBJ2-1; no firm D call. The CDR3 consists of 13 residues. The ends were cut back, 6 bases at V and 8 bases at J, with 17 bases in the middle. Germline V gives CDR1 SQVTM, CDR2 ANQGSEA. CDR3 sequence (DNA): TGCAGCGTCCTATGGAGCTTCTCGGATGAGCAGTTCTTC. Amino acids: CSVLWSFSDEQFF.

V and J are TRBV7-2 and TRBJ2-5; TRBD2 matches 9 bases. V shed 3 bases and J 4 bases; nucleotides not matched to a gene: 3. CDR3 size: 14 residues. Germline-derived CDR1 and CDR2 are SGHTA and FQGNSA. CDR3 sequence (DNA): TGTGCCAGCAGCTTCCGACTAGCGGCAGAGACCCAGTACTTC. It specifies CASSFRLAAETQYF.

This clonotype was seen at least ten times. The V gene is TRBV5-1, the J gene TRBJ2-7, with 7 bases matching TRBD2. V lost 4 bases to trimming and J lost 2 bases; unmatched junction nucleotides: 6. CDR1 SGHRS and CDR2 YFSETQ come from the germline V gene. The CDR3 covers 14 residues. In nucleotides, the CDR3 is TGCGCCAGCAGCCCGGGGGGTCCTCCCTACGAGCAGTACTTC. Translating gives CASSPGGPPYEQYF.

This clonotype was picked up many times. J is TRBJ1-1 and V is TRBV6-5; D remains unclear. Germline loops: CDR1 MNHEY, CDR2 SVGAGI. This CDR3 contains 16 residues. The V gene lost 6 bases and the J gene lost 4 bases, with 21 bases spanning the gap. The CDR3 here is CASSPPMGYKGTEAFF. CDR3 nucleotides: TGTGCCAGCAGCCCCCCGATGGGATACAAGGGCACTGAAGCTTTCTTT.